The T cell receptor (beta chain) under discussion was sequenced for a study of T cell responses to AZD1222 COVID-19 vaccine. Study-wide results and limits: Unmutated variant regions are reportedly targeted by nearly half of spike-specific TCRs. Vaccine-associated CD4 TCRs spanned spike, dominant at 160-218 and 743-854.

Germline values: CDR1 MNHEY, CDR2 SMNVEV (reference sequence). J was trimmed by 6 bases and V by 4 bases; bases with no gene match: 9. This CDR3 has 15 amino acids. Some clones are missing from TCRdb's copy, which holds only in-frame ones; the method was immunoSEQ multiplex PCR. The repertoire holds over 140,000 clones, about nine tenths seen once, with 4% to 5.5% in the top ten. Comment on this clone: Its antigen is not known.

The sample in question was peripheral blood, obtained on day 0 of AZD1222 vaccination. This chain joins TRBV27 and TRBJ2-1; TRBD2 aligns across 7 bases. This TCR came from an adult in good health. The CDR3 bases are TGTGCCAGCAGTTCCGGACTAGTGGGGCCCAATGAGCAGTTCTTC. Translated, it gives CASSSGLVGPNEQFF.